This T cell receptor (beta chain) stems from a study of blood T cell repertoires in COVID-19. Study background: Material from acute and convalescent COVID-19 was sourced from the United States, Italy and Spain. PBMCs, B-cell-depleted T cells, or T cells provided the cDNA or gDNA that made up the material.

In the authors' methods: Reference gene primer amplification yielded estimated nucleated cell counts. The repertoire was sequenced with immunoSEQ multiplex PCR; TCRdb's copy has only in-frame clones and lacks some. The DNA was the basis for D and trimming; V, J and clone size are from that table. Here the sample spans around 120,000 clones, 80% to 90% being singletons. The CDR3 has 15 residues. Germline CDR1 is MDHEN and CDR2 is SYDVKM. V shed 6 bases, J shed 5 bases, and the junction held 10 bases outside the gene matches. The clonotype was recovered from a woman aged 70-85 years with acute or convalescent COVID-19. The sequenced material came from peripheral blood. This chain joins TRBV28 and TRBJ2-1; 7 bases are a match to TRBD2. This chain's CDR3 is CASSMTGGYDNEQFF. For the CDR3, the DNA is TGTGCCAGCAGCATGACCGGGGGGTATGACAATGAGCAGTTCTTC.